The 30 T cell receptor beta chains presented below share a single source sample, sequenced in a study of T cell responses to AZD1222 COVID-19 vaccine. The method was immunoSEQ multiplex PCR; TCRdb's version includes in-frame clones alone and lacks a portion of them. The data hold over 200,000 clones, with roughly 94% observed a single time. Here the sequenced sample was peripheral blood, taken 28 days after the second dose of the MenACWY control vaccine. These receptors all come from an adult who received the MenACWY meningococcal vaccine as a control.

This clone appeared once. V is TRBV5-6 and J is TRBJ2-7; a possible D gene is TRBD2 (5 bases). The length of the CDR3 is 13 residues. V lost 6 bases and J 0 bases, leaving 10 bases between the germline ends. From germline, CDR1 is SGHDT and CDR2 YYEEEE. The DNA for the CDR3 is TGTGCCAGCACCCCGGGGAGCTCCTACGAGCAGTACTTC. Encoded protein: CASTPGSSYEQYF.

V usage is TRBV3-1 (or the pseudogene TRBV3-2) and J usage is TRBJ1-6; TRBD1 is a possible D gene (6 bases). V shed 1 base and J shed 0 bases, with 13 bases lying between them. The CDR3 length is 18 residues. Per the germline V gene, CDR1 is LGHDT and CDR2 is YNNKEL (reference sequence). The CDR3 nucleotides are TGTGCCAGCAGCCAAGCCCAGGGGTTGGGCTCCTATAATTCACCCCTCCACTTT. Residues: CASSQAQGLGSYNSPLHF.

This clone has a single count. The chain joins TRBV29-1 to TRBJ1-1, with a weak D call TRBD1 (5 bases). Trimming took off 1 base at V and 1 base at J, with 7 bases between the two ends. The CDR3 consists of 13 residues. Germline V CDR1 and CDR2: SQVTM, ANQGSEA. The CDR3 coding sequence is TGCAGCGTTGAAGGGGGGACGAACACTGAAGCTTTCTTT. It encodes CSVEGGTNTEAFF.

The chain has TRBV3-1 (or the pseudogene TRBV3-2) and TRBJ1-1; TRBD1 matches 8 bases. V shed 9 bases, J shed 4 bases, and the junction held 1 base outside the gene matches. The V gene's germline CDR1 is LGHDT and CDR2 YNNKEL (reference sequence). The CDR3 sequence is 11 residues long. CDR3 bases: TGTGCCAGTGGACAGGGCACTGAAGCTTTCTTT. Translated: CASGQGTEAFF.

This clone was seen only once. V gene TRBV19 combines with J gene TRBJ2-2, with TRBD1 matching over 8 bases. Per the germline V gene, CDR1 is LNHDA and CDR2 is SQIVND (reference sequence). The CDR3 extends over 16 amino acids. The trim removed 1 base at V and 1 base at J, leaving 2 bases unmatched. The CDR3 DNA is TGTGCCAGTAGTATAGGGACAGGGAAGAACACCGGGGAGCTGTTTTTT. Its protein product is CASSIGTGKNTGELFF.

The chain recombines TRBV2 with TRBJ2-6; 7 bases line up with TRBD2. J lost 2 bases, V lost 4 bases, and 2 bases had no gene match. The germline V gene has CDR1 SNHLY and CDR2 FYNNEI. CDR3 length: 15 residues. As DNA, the CDR3 is TGTGCCAGCAGTGTGGGGGGGACTGGGGCCAACGTCCTGACTTTC. Amino acid sequence: CASSVGGTGANVLTF.

This chain joins TRBV6-5 and TRBJ1-2, with 8 bases identical to TRBD1. The CDR3 has 13 amino acids. Trimming removed 5 bases from V and 4 bases from J; junction bases left unmatched: 3. Germline values: CDR1 MNHEY, CDR2 SVGAGI. CDR3 loop: CASSPDRVYGYTF. The CDR3 DNA sequence: TGTGCCAGCAGTCCGGACAGGGTCTATGGCTACACCTTC.

The V gene is TRBV9, the J gene TRBJ1-2; D unresolved. V dropped 5 bases and J dropped 5 bases, with 13 bases sitting between them. Germline CDR1 SGDLS, CDR2 YYNGEE. This CDR3 is 13 amino acids long. The CDR3 here is CASSRSGGYGYTF. In DNA, the CDR3 is TGTGCCAGCAGTAGGTCAGGCGGGTATGGCTACACCTTC.

The CDR3 coding sequence is TGTGCCAGCAGCGCCTTAGGTGCCGGGGAGCTGTTTTTT. Amino acids: CASSALGAGELFF. This chain joins TRBV9 and TRBJ2-2; D is undetermined. The V end was cut by 3 bases, the J end by 6 bases, with 9 bases between. This CDR3 is 13 amino acids long. The germline CDR1 and CDR2 sequences are SGDLS and YYNGEE.

The chain combines TRBV18 with TRBJ1-5; TRBD1 agrees at 9 bases. Germline CDR1 KGHSH, CDR2 LQKENI. The length of the CDR3 is 14 residues. Losses at the gene ends were 4 bases for V and 4 bases for J; bases not matched to a gene: 2. CDR3 in amino acids: CASSRTGENQPQHF. The DNA for the CDR3 is TGTGCCAGCTCACGGACAGGGGAGAATCAGCCCCAGCATTTT.

The V call is TRBV6-4, the J call TRBJ1-5; 7 bases align to TRBD1. Germline-derived CDR1 and CDR2 are MRHNA and SNTAGT. The junction had 7 bases not matched to a gene; V was cut back by 2 bases and J by 0 bases. The CDR3 has 17 residues. CDR3 loop: CASSDGDSVDSNQPQHF. CDR3 in DNA: TGTGCCAGCAGTGACGGGGACAGTGTAGATAGCAATCAGCCCCAGCATTTT.

The chain has TRBV10-3 and TRBJ2-3; perhaps TRBD1 as D (6 bases). The V end lost 5 bases, the J end lost 4 bases, and 7 bases lay between the germline ends. Per germline, CDR1 ENHRY and CDR2 SYGVKD. The CDR3 totals 12 residues. The CDR3 is CAISQGSDTQYF. The CDR3 nucleotides are TGTGCCATCAGTCAGGGGTCAGATACGCAGTATTTT.

CDR3: CASSVRGTSDGENIQYF. CDR3 DNA sequence: TGTGCCAGCAGCGTACGCGGGACTAGCGACGGTGAAAACATTCAGTACTTC. This chain uses TRBV9 with TRBJ2-4, with 10 bases lining up with TRBD2. The CDR3 covers 17 residues. Trimming took 1 base from V and 5 from J; bases not matched to a gene: 9. Germline-derived CDR1 and CDR2 are SGDLS and YYNGEE.

The genes are TRBV27 and TRBJ1-2; tentative D call: TRBD1 (5 bases). Germline loops: CDR1 MNHEY, CDR2 SMNVEV (reference sequence). The CDR3 sequence is 13 residues long. V lost 8 bases and J lost 10, with 20 bases in between. The CDR3, as DNA: TGTGCCAGCTCGCCGGGGGACTTTTTCGACTACACCTTC. Amino acids: CASSPGDFFDYTF.

CDR3 loop: CASSQDPSGGTETQYF. The CDR3 bases are TGTGCCAGCAGCCAAGATCCTAGCGGGGGAACGGAGACCCAGTACTTC. The rearrangement uses TRBV4-2 and TRBJ2-5; 10 nucleotides line up with TRBD2. The CDR3 covers 16 residues. CDR1 and CDR2 (germline): LGHNA, YNFKEQ. Losses at the gene ends were 0 bases for V and 5 bases for J; bases not matched to a gene: 6.

The genes are TRBV7-2 and TRBJ1-3; perhaps TRBD1 as D (6 bases). Germline lookup yields CDR1 SGHTA and CDR2 FQGNSA. Trimming removed 5 bases at V and 4 bases at J, with 12 bases between. This CDR3 has 14 amino acids. The CDR3 spells CASSGAGQGNTIYF. The DNA for the CDR3 is TGTGCCAGCAGCGGGGCCGGACAGGGAAACACCATATATTTT.

The CDR3 coding sequence is TGTGCCAGCAGGGACAGGGGGCTTTGGAATGAGCAGTTCTTC. Its translation is CASRDRGLWNEQFF. The genes are TRBV6-6 and TRBJ2-1, with TRBD1 matching 11 bases. This CDR3 comprises 14 residues. J was trimmed by 7 bases and V by 6 bases; bases with no gene match: 5. CDR1 is MNHNY, CDR2 SVGAGI, per germline (reference sequence).

This sequence joins TRBV4-1 and TRBJ1-1, with 10 bases aligning to TRBD1. The CDR3 covers 14 residues. V gave up 3 bases and J gave up 6 bases; unmatched junction bases: 4. The germline V gene has CDR1 MGHRA and CDR2 YSYEKL. The CDR3 DNA is TGCGCCAGCAGCCAGCCCGGACAGGGGGCTGAAGCTTTCTTT. Its protein is CASSQPGQGAEAFF.

This chain links TRBV24-1 with TRBJ2-5, with D possibly being TRBD1 or TRBD2 (5 bases each). This CDR3 is 16 amino acids long. Trimming removed 0 bases at V and 3 bases at J, with 13 bases between. CDR1 and CDR2 (germline): KGHDR, SFDVKD. The chain's CDR3 is CATSDLKGVGEETQYF. The CDR3, as DNA: TGTGCCACCAGTGATTTGAAAGGTGTGGGGGAAGAGACCCAGTACTTC.

The chain uses TRBV30 and TRBJ2-7, with D uncertain. This CDR3 is built from 10 residues. CDR1 and CDR2 from the germline V gene are GTSNPN and SVGIG (reference sequence). Trimming left V 2 bases short and J 7 bases short, with 6 bases between. The CDR3 protein is CAWSSGEQYF. The CDR3 DNA follows: TGTGCCTGGAGTTCCGGGGAGCAGTACTTC.

The V and J genes are TRBV2 and TRBJ2-5; D possibly corresponds to TRBD2 (5 bases). Germline V lookup: CDR1 SNHLY, CDR2 FYNNEI. There are 13 residues in the CDR3. The V gene lost 7 bases and the J gene lost 4 bases, with 13 bases spanning the gap. The DNA for the CDR3 is TGTGCCAGCATTGGGATAGCGATAGAGACCCAGTACTTC. This translates into CASIGIAIETQYF.

This clone was found once. The rearrangement links TRBV6-5 to TRBJ1-1; D is perhaps TRBD1 (6 bases). V gave up 8 bases and J gave up 1 base, with 14 bases separating them. Germline lookup yields CDR1 MNHEY and CDR2 SVGAGI. This CDR3 has 14 residues. The CDR3: CASCFTGTNTEAFF. CDR3 sequence (DNA): TGTGCCAGCTGCTTCACAGGGACGAACACTGAAGCTTTCTTT.

V gene TRBV30 combines with J gene TRBJ2-7; the match to TRBD1 covers 7 bases. CDR1 and CDR2 (germline): GTSNPN, SVGIG (reference sequence). The CDR3 loop spans 14 amino acids. The junction had 11 bases not matched to a gene; V was cut back by 3 bases and J by 6 bases. CDR3 sequence: CAWSVGQVLGEQYF. CDR3 bases: TGTGCCTGGAGCGTTGGACAGGTCTTAGGCGAGCAGTACTTC. Drawing the rest from reference TRBV30 and TRBJ2-7, the complete variable domain is SQTIHQWPATLVQPVGSPLSLECTVEGTSNPNLYWYRQAAGRGLQLLFYSVGIGQISSEVPQNLSASRPQDRQFILSSKKLLLSDSGFYLCAWSVGQVLGEQYFGPGTRLTVT.

The V and J genes are TRBV29-1 and TRBJ2-7, with 8 bases identical to TRBD2. Unmatched junction bases numbered 2, after V lost 2 bases and J lost 2 bases. This CDR3 has 13 residues. The germline V gene has CDR1 SQVTM and CDR2 ANQGSEA. CDR3 loop: CSVETSGAYEQYF. The DNA for the CDR3 is TGCAGCGTTGAAACTAGCGGAGCCTACGAGCAGTACTTC.

The chain couples TRBV5-4 to TRBJ2-2; 14 bases fit TRBD2. The CDR3 contains 16 residues. Trimming took 4 bases from V and 5 from J; bases not matched to a gene: 4. Per the germline V gene, CDR1 is SGHNT and CDR2 is YYREEE (reference sequence). The CDR3 region has the DNA TGTGCCAGCAGCGCCCGACTAGCGGGGGGGACCGGGGAGCTGTTTTTT. Residues: CASSARLAGGTGELFF.

The genes are TRBV15 and TRBJ1-4; 8 nucleotides agree with TRBD1. J was trimmed by 3 bases and V by 0 bases; bases with no gene match: 6. CDR3 length equals 17 residues. Germline V gene data show CDR1 as LNHNV and CDR2 as YYDKDF (reference sequence). CDR3 protein: CATSRDDRGVANEKLFF. The CDR3 DNA sequence: TGTGCCACCAGCAGAGATGACAGGGGAGTAGCTAATGAAAAACTGTTTTTT.

The chain combines TRBV5-1 with TRBJ2-3, with 9 bases matching TRBD2. With 2 bases clipped from V and 2 bases from J, the junction kept 15 bases outside the gene matches. The CDR3 extends over 19 amino acids. Looked up from germline, CDR1 is SGHRS and CDR2 is YFSETQ. CDR3 in DNA: TGCGCCAGCAGCTTCGGAATCTTTCGACTAGCGGCTGTCACAGATACGCAGTATTTT. Amino acids: CASSFGIFRLAAVTDTQYF.

The chain uses TRBV6-1 and TRBJ1-5, with D possibly being TRBD1 (6 bases). V lost 2 bases, J lost 7 bases, and 9 bases lay in between. This CDR3 region has 13 residues. Germline V gene lookup returns CDR1 MNHNS and CDR2 SASEGT. The CDR3 DNA reads as TGTGCCAGCAGTGAACTGGGGGGCCAGCCCCAGCATTTT. Encoded protein: CASSELGGQPQHF.

This clone has a single count. The gene calls are TRBV6-5 and TRBJ2-7; possibly TRBD2 for D (5 bases). Germline-derived CDR1 and CDR2 are MNHEY and SVGAGI. The CDR3 runs to 12 residues. Trimming removed 7 bases at V and 5 bases at J, with 12 bases between. This chain's CDR3 is CASTGLRNEQYF. The CDR3 region has the DNA TGTGCCAGCACTGGACTCCGAAACGAGCAGTACTTC.

The chain employs TRBV5-1 and TRBJ2-3; D gene uncertain. Trimming took 3 bases from V and 0 from J, leaving 5 bases between them. This CDR3 spans 13 amino acids. Germline loops: CDR1 SGHRS, CDR2 YFSETQ. The chain's CDR3 is CASSSDSTDTQYF. For the CDR3, the DNA is TGCGCCAGCAGCTCGGACAGCACAGATACGCAGTATTTT.